Listed below are T cell receptor beta chains from one sample, sequenced in a study of OX40 agonist ivuxolimab in advanced cancers. Libraries were prepared by immunoSEQ multiplex PCR; TCRdb keeps only in-frame clonotypes and omits some of them. The sample has more than 45,000 clones; roughly 90% are singletons. Here the sequenced sample was CD4+ or CD8+ T cells sorted from blood, taken in a trial of the OX40 agonist ivuxolimab. Receptors were obtained from an adult with an advanced solid tumor such as melanoma, head and neck, liver or kidney cancer. CDR3s include the opening cysteine and the closing phenylalanine or tryptophan. The D gene is left open where the match is weak. Size is omitted from some rows. Given values are once, few, many or a class for expanded clones.

TRBV30	NA	TRBJ2-5	NA	TGTGCCTGGGTGGGGGAGACCCAGTACTTC	CAWVGETQYF
TRBV6-5	NA	TRBJ2-2	NA	TGTGCCAGCAGTTATTTGGAGGGCACCGGGGAGCTGTTTTTT	CASSYLEGTGELFF
TRBV11-2	once	TRBJ2-3	TRBD2	TGTGCCAGCAGCCATGCGTCGGGGACTAGTGTTACGCAGTATTTT	CASSHASGTSVTQYF
TRBV7-8	NA	TRBJ2-1	NA	TGTGCCAGCAGCTCCGGGCGGGTTAAGGCTGGGTACAATGAGCAGTTCTTC	CASSSGRVKAGYNEQFF
TRBV19	NA	TRBJ1-5	NA	TGTGCCAGTAGTACGGTTAGCAATCAGCCCCAGCATTTT	CASSTVSNQPQHF
TRBV10-1	NA	TRBJ1-3	NA	TGCGCCAGCAGTGAGACCCCAGGACAGTCACCTCGCTCTGGAAACACCATATATTTT	CASSETPGQSPRSGNTIYF
TRBV5-1	NA	TRBJ2-7	TRBD2	TGCGCCAGCAGCCCGATAGCGGGGGGGCCTTACGAGCAGTACTTC	CASSPIAGGPYEQYF
TRBV5-4	NA	TRBJ2-1	TRBD2	TGTGCCAGCAGCCGAGGACTAGAGGGTGAGCAGTTCTTC	CASSRGLEGEQFF
TRBV10-3	NA	TRBJ2-1	NA	TGTGCCATCAGTGAGAGAGGGGGCAATGAGCAGTTCTTC	CAISERGGNEQFF
TRBV30	NA	TRBJ1-2	NA	TGTGCCTGGAGTGTAGGCGTAACATCAGGGGGCTACACCTTC	CAWSVGVTSGGYTF
TRBV28	once	TRBJ1-5	TRBD1	TGTGCCAGCAGTTTTACAGGGGCAGGGCAGCCCCAGCATTTT	CASSFTGAGQPQHF
TRBV4-2	NA	TRBJ2-5	NA	TGTGCCAGCAGCCCCGAGCTTGTACAAGAGACCCAGTACTTC	CASSPELVQETQYF
TRBV29-1	NA	TRBJ1-1	TRBD1	TGCAGCGTCTTGCTGAGGGACAGGGCTTCGGGGGACACTGAAGCTTTCTTT	CSVLLRDRASGDTEAFF
TRBV6-5	NA	TRBJ2-1	NA	TGTGCCAGCAGTTACTCCCCGAGCGAGCAGTTCTTC	CASSYSPSEQFF
TRBV4-1	NA	TRBJ2-3	TRBD2	TGCGCCAGCAGCCTTTGGACTAGCGGGGGGGCCGGAGATACGCAGTATTTT	CASSLWTSGGAGDTQYF
TRBV5-4	NA	TRBJ1-4	TRBD1	TGTGCCAGCAGCGGGGGACAGGGGGCAGCTAATGAAAAACTGTTTTTT	CASSGGQGAANEKLFF
TRBV7-9	NA	TRBJ2-7	NA	TGTGCCAGCAGCTTAGCGGGGACCTACGAGCAGTACTTC	CASSLAGTYEQYF
TRBV7-9	few	TRBJ1-4	NA	TGTGCCAGCAACTCACAGGAGATTGATGAAAAACTGTTTTTT	CASNSQEIDEKLFF
TRBV7-6	NA	TRBJ1-2	NA	TGTGCCAGCAGCCACGCTAGTAACTATGGCTACACCTTC	CASSHASNYGYTF
TRBV19	NA	TRBJ2-3	NA	TGTGCCAGTAGGGGCGTGACGGCTAGCACAGATACGCAGTATTTT	CASRGVTASTDTQYF
TRBV4-3	NA	TRBJ2-3	TRBD2	TGCGCCAGCAGCCAAGTTGGGGCTAGCGGGGAGATTCGGGGCACAGATACGCAGTATTTT	CASSQVGASGEIRGTDTQYF
TRBV4-1	NA	TRBJ1-2	NA	TGCGCCAGCAGCCAAGAGGAGGGGGATTTTAACTATGGCTACACCTTC	CASSQEEGDFNYGYTF
TRBV29-1	NA	TRBJ2-7	NA	TGCAGCGGAGGTACACCGGGCGAGCAGTACTTC	CSGGTPGEQYF
TRBV28	NA	TRBJ2-5	NA	TGTGCCAGCAGTTTAGTTCCCGGATCCCCCAGGTGGAAGGAGACCCAGTACTTC	CASSLVPGSPRWKETQYF
TRBV7-9	NA	TRBJ1-3	TRBD1	TGTGCCAGCAGCCATGAGACAGGGCCTGGAAACACCATATATTTT	CASSHETGPGNTIYF
TRBV18	NA	TRBJ2-1	TRBD1	TGTGCCAGCTCGCGCACAGGGGCCCTCCACAATGAGCAGTTCTTC	CASSRTGALHNEQFF
TRBV29-1	NA	TRBJ2-5	TRBD1	TGCAGCGTTGAGACTGGACAGGGAACTGAGACCCAGTACTTC	CSVETGQGTETQYF
TRBV7-3	NA	TRBJ2-1	TRBD2	TGTGCCAGCAGCCCCGAGGGAGGGCTCCACAATGAGCAGTTCTTC	CASSPEGGLHNEQFF
TRBV14	once	TRBJ1-2	NA	TGTGCCAGCAGCCAAGCGTTTCGGGACAACGCCTATGGCTACACCTTC	CASSQAFRDNAYGYTF
TRBV9	once	TRBJ2-2	NA	TGTGCCAGCAGCGTAGGTGGAGGGAGCGCCGGGGAGCTGTTTTTT	CASSVGGGSAGELFF
TRBV27	NA	TRBJ1-4	TRBD1	TGTGCCAGCAGTTTAGGGACAGTCGAAAAACTGTTTTTT	CASSLGTVEKLFF
TRBV4-3	NA	TRBJ1-1	NA	TGCGCCAGCAGCCTATCCTTTGGGTACACTGAAGCTTTCTTT	CASSLSFGYTEAFF
TRBV19	NA	TRBJ2-3	NA	TGTGCCAGTAGTATTGTGGGGAGGCATACGCAGTATTTT	CASSIVGRHTQYF
TRBV27	NA	TRBJ2-7	TRBD2	TGTGCCAGCAGCCCACCTAGCGGGGGAGTCCACGAGCAGTACTTC	CASSPPSGGVHEQYF
TRBV4-1	NA	TRBJ2-7	NA	TGCGCCAGCAGCCTCCGAGCAGTAACCTACGAGCAGTACTTC	CASSLRAVTYEQYF
TRBV19	NA	TRBJ2-2	NA	TGTGCCAGTGGGGACTTGAACACCGGGGAGCTGTTTTTT	CASGDLNTGELFF
TRBV1	NA	TRBJ1-6	NA	TGCACCAGCAGCCAAGACCCCTACAGCCAGGGGTCGAGTTCACCCCTCCACTTT	CTSSQDPYSQGSSSPLHF
TRBV7-9	NA	TRBJ1-2	NA	TGTGCCAGCAGCCCCACCCCGGGGGCTGGAGACTATGGCTACACCTTC	CASSPTPGAGDYGYTF
TRBV2	NA	TRBJ1-2	NA	TGTGCCAGCAGCCTACTGACCGGTAACTATGGCTACACCTTC	CASSLLTGNYGYTF
TRBV5-4	NA	TRBJ2-7	NA	TGTGCCAGCAGCTTGGAGGCCTACGAGCAGTACTTC	CASSLEAYEQYF
TRBV7-9	NA	TRBJ2-2	NA	TGTGCCAGCGAAGACGAAGCCGGGGAGCTGTTTTTT	CASEDEAGELFF
TRBV13	NA	TRBJ2-3	TRBD2	TGTGCCAGCAGCTTAGTTAGCGGGGTCACAGATACGCAGTATTTT	CASSLVSGVTDTQYF
TRBV11-2	NA	TRBJ2-7	NA	TGTGCCAGCAGCTGGACTGCGTCGTACGAGCAGTACTTC	CASSWTASYEQYF